The rows below give T cell receptor beta chains drawn from one sample of a study of Graves' ophthalmopathy and Graves' hyperthyroidism. Via MiXCR, TCRdb re-called the multiplex PCR reads, giving one row per CDR3 protein. The sample lists 150,000 or so distinct CDR3 sequences; more than 30% were seen once. Source material: peripheral blood. The receptors stem from a woman aged 40-49 years with Graves' ophthalmopathy. CDR3s include the opening cysteine and the closing phenylalanine or tryptophan. The D gene is left open where the match is weak. Size tells how often a clone was seen (once, few, many) or the class of an expanded clone, and some rows leave it out.

TRBJ1-6	many	-	TRBV19	TGTGCCAGTAGTATGGGGGCGCGGGATAATTCACCCCTCCACTTT	CASSMGARDNSPLHF
TRBJ2-6	many	-	TRBV7-2	TGTGCCAGCAGCCCCCGCGGGTCTGGGGCCAACGTCCTGACTTTC	CASSPRGSGANVLTF
TRBJ2-5	few	TRBD1	TRBV25-1	TGTGCCAGCAGTGAAGGGGGACAGGAAGAGACCCAGTACTTC	CASSEGGQEETQYF
TRBJ2-5	few	-	TRBV4-2	TGTGCCAGCAGCCAAGCCAGCGGCGTCCAAGAGACCCAGTACTTC	CASSQASGVQETQYF
TRBJ2-7	-	-	TRBV12-3/TRBV12-4	TGTGCCAGCAGTTTGACCGGCGGCGAAACCTACGAGCAGTACTTC	CASSLTGGETYEQYF
TRBJ2-7	-	-	TRBV2	TGTGCCAGCAGTGAAGATGGCGACAGGCGGACCTACGAGCAGTACTTC	CASSEDGDRRTYEQYF
TRBJ1-2	-	-	TRBV28	TGTGCCAGCAGTTTGCTCGGACAGTATAACTATGGCTACACCTTC	CASSLLGQYNYGYTF
TRBJ2-4	few	TRBD2	TRBV6-2/TRBV6-3	TGTGCCAGCAGTGTGCCGGGACTAGGGGCCAACATTCAGTACTTC	CASSVPGLGANIQYF
TRBJ1-3	many	-	TRBV30	TGTGCCTGGAGGGGGTGGGGATCTGGAAACACCATATATTTT	CAWRGWGSGNTIYF
TRBJ1-2	many	TRBD1	TRBV12-3/TRBV12-4	TGTGCCAGCACCGGGGGGGGACAGGGGGCGAGTGGCTACACCTTC	CASTGGGQGASGYTF
TRBJ1-2	medium-sized	-	TRBV24-1	TGTGCCACCAGTGATCCAAGGGTGGACGACTATGGCTACACCTTC	CATSDPRVDDYGYTF
TRBJ1-1	-	-	TRBV12-3/TRBV12-4	TGTGCCAGCAGGTGGTTGAACACTGAAGCTTTCTTT	CASRWLNTEAFF
TRBJ2-6	few	-	TRBV6-1	TGTGCCAGCAGCGGAGGGCCTGGGGCCAACGTCCTGACTTTC	CASSGGPGANVLTF
TRBJ1-1	many	-	TRBV12-3/TRBV12-4	TGTGCCAGCAGTTTACAGGGATTCACTGAAGCTTTCTTT	CASSLQGFTEAFF
TRBJ2-7	once	TRBD2	TRBV27	TGTGCCAGCGGTAGCGGGAGAGGGGCCTACGAGCAGTACTTC	CASGSGRGAYEQYF
TRBJ1-2	-	TRBD1	TRBV6-1	TGTGCCATCTTAAGACAGGGGGCTTTTGATGGCTACACCTTC	CAILRQGAFDGYTF
TRBJ2-2	many	TRBD1	TRBV30	TGTGCCTGGAGTGTCCGGGGACAGGGTAACACCGGGGAGCTGTTTTTT	CAWSVRGQGNTGELFF
TRBJ1-1	many	-	TRBV6-5	TGTGCCAGCAGTTACTCTTCCGGTATGGGCAGGGAGGGCACTGAAGCTTTCTTT	CASSYSSGMGREGTEAFF